This T cell receptor beta chain was captured in a study of cytomegalovirus exposure and HLA in healthy donors. Study context: An early data release held 70 million to 90 million unique TCRs from HLA-typed donors.

J was trimmed by 1 base and V by 6 bases; bases with no gene match: 3. The CDR3 has 15 amino acids. Germline V gene lookup returns CDR1 WNHNN and CDR2 SYGVQD (reference sequence). Primers: 60 Vbeta forward and 13 Jbeta reverse. Some clones are missing from TCRdb's copy, which holds only in-frame ones; the method was immunoSEQ multiplex PCR. The sample includes over 130,000 clones, about three quarters of them seen just once. This clone came up a few times. V usage is TRBV10-1 and J usage is TRBJ2-5, with TRBD2 matching over 12 bases. Sequencing was carried out using PBMCs. The receptor was derived from a young woman in good health and CMV-seronegative. CDR3 region: CASSLAGGIQETQYF. The CDR3 nucleotides are TGCGCCAGCAGCCTAGCGGGGGGGATCCAAGAGACCCAGTACTTC.